These 8 T cell receptor beta chains were all obtained from the same sample, sequenced in a study of T cells after posttransplantation cyclophosphamide. This table comes from immunoSEQ multiplex PCR, and its TCRdb copy is limited to in-frame clones, with some not included. The specimen has about 2,600 clones, none found just once. Treatment was busulfan-fludarabine conditioning, a marrow graft, and cyclophosphamide on days +3 and +4. The sequenced sample was PBMCs, obtained 32 days after allogeneic stem cell transplant with posttransplant cyclophosphamide. The receptors were gathered from a female patient aged 50-59 years who received an allogeneic stem cell transplant from a related donor, was CMV-positive, and had no GVHD. Part of the T cell pool may stem from the graft donor.

This clone was counted at least ten times. The chain joins TRBV30 to TRBJ1-2; D may be TRBD1 (6 bases). Germline CDR1 and CDR2: GTSNPN and SVGIG (reference sequence). The CDR3 loop spans 13 amino acids. Deletions cut 2 bases from V and 2 bases from J, with 9 bases between. CDR3: CAWSRQVNYGYTF. The CDR3 DNA follows: TGTGCCTGGAGTCGACAGGTGAACTATGGCTACACCTTC.

This clone was observed many times. The chain is built from TRBV30 and TRBJ2-7, with 9 nucleotides matching TRBD1. Germline CDR1 reads GTSNPN; CDR2 reads SVGIG (reference sequence). The CDR3 spans 15 residues. The V and J ends lost 2 bases and 4 bases, in that order; junction bases with no gene match: 9. The CDR3 region is CAWSNLRTGDYEQYF. Here the CDR3 DNA reads TGTGCCTGGAGTAATCTGAGGACAGGGGATTACGAGCAGTACTTC. Based on the CDR3 plus reference TRBV30 and TRBJ2-7, the full variable domain is SQTIHQWPATLVQPVGSPLSLECTVEGTSNPNLYWYRQAAGRGLQLLFYSVGIGQISSEVPQNLSASRPQDRQFILSSKKLLLSDSGFYLCAWSNLRTGDYEQYFGPGTRLTVT.

This clone has a count of ten or more. The J gene is TRBJ2-1, the V gene TRBV5-5, with D tentatively TRBD2 (6 bases). This CDR3 comprises 13 residues. The V gene's germline CDR1 is SGHKS and CDR2 YYEKEE (reference sequence). V shed 2 bases and J shed 9 bases, with 12 bases lying between them. This chain's CDR3 is CASSFRGEGEQFF. CDR3 nucleotide sequence: TGTGCCAGCAGCTTCCGCGGGGAAGGTGAGCAGTTCTTC.

This clone has a count of ten or more. The genes are TRBV7-9 and TRBJ2-7; 7 bases agree with TRBD2. The germline CDR1 and CDR2 sequences are SEHNR and FQNEAQ (reference sequence). The length of the CDR3 is 15 residues. Trimming took 1 base from V and 3 from J; bases not matched to a gene: 6. The CDR3 nucleotides are TGTGCCAGCAGCTTAGTGGCTAGCGGACGCTACGAGCAGTACTTC. Its protein product is CASSLVASGRYEQYF.

This clone was seen repeatedly, ten times or more. The sample contains more than one DNA sequence encoding this CDR3. This chain links TRBV10-3 with TRBJ1-6; possible D gene TRBD1, 6 bases. V was shortened by 4 bases and J by 5 bases, with 9 bases between the two germline ends. Per the germline V gene, CDR1 is ENHRY and CDR2 is SYGVKD. CDR3 length equals 14 residues. CDR3 DNA sequence: TGTGCCATCAGTGTTGGACAGAATAATTCACCCCTCCACTTT. Translation gives CAISVGQNNSPLHF.

This clone was observed many times. The genes are TRBV4-1 and TRBJ2-5; D is perhaps TRBD1 (6 bases). V shed 1 base and J shed 5 bases, with 11 bases lying between them. Germline V lookup: CDR1 MGHRA, CDR2 YSYEKL. The CDR3 is 14 amino acids. This CDR3 is CASSQAAGQETQYF. CDR3 sequence (DNA): TGCGCCAGCAGCCAAGCAGCAGGACAGGAGACCCAGTACTTC.

This clone is medium-sized within its sample. The chain joins TRBV2 to TRBJ1-2, with D hard to call. The CDR3 totals 13 residues. V was clipped by 2 bases and J by 2 bases, with 6 bases between them. Germline V gene data show CDR1 as SNHLY and CDR2 as FYNNEI. The CDR3: CASSEILNYGYTF. CDR3 nucleotides: TGTGCCAGCAGTGAAATCCTAAACTATGGCTACACCTTC.

This clone was seen repeatedly, ten times or more. The chain carries TRBV11-3 and TRBJ2-1; D possibly corresponds to TRBD1 (6 bases). With 4 bases removed from V and 7 bases from J, the gap between germline ends came to 8 bases. In germline, CDR1 is SGHNT, CDR2 YENEEA. The CDR3 totals 12 residues. CDR3 DNA sequence: TGTGCCAGCAGCTCTAGGGGGAATGAGCAGTTCTTC. As protein: CASSSRGNEQFF.